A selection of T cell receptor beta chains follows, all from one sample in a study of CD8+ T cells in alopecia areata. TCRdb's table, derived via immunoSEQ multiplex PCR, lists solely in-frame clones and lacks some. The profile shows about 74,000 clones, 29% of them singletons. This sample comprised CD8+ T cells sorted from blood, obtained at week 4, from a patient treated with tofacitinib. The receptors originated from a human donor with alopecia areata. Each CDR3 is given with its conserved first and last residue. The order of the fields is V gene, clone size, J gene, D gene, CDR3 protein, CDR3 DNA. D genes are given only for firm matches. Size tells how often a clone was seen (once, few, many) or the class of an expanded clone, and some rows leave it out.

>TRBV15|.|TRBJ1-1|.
CATSTPGSEAFF
TGTGCCACCAGCACCCCCGGGTCTGAAGCTTTCTTT
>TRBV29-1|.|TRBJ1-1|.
CSGGTRENTEAFF
TGCAGCGGAGGTACACGAGAGAACACTGAAGCTTTCTTT
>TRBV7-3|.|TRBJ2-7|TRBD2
CASSLTGGRPSYEQYF
TGTGCCAGCAGCTTAACTGGCGGGAGGCCCTCCTACGAGCAGTACTTC
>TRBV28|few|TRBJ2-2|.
CASSFGAGELFF
TGTGCCAGCTCCTTTGGGGCCGGGGAGCTGTTTTTT
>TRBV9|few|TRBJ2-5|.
CASSVTPGQTYQETQYF
TGTGCCAGCAGCGTAACCCCGGGACAAACGTACCAAGAGACCCAGTACTTC
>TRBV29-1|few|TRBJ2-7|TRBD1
CSVAQGAYRYEQYF
TGCAGCGTAGCACAGGGGGCTTATCGGTACGAGCAGTACTTC
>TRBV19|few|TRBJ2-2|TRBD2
CASSIATSGTPELFF
TGTGCCAGTAGTATCGCCACTAGCGGGACTCCGGAGCTGTTTTTT
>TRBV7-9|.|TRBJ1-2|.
CASSPNQGDNYGYTF
TGTGCCAGCAGCCCCAACCAGGGAGATAACTATGGCTACACCTTC
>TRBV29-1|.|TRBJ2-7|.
CSVVGLSSYEQYF
TGCAGCGTTGTGGGTTTAAGCTCCTACGAGCAGTACTTC
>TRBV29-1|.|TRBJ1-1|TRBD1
CSVVTGATEAFF
TGCAGCGTTGTGACAGGGGCCACTGAAGCTTTCTTT
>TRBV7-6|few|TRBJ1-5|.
CASSSATPGGPNQPQHF
TGTGCCAGCAGCTCAGCCACCCCGGGGGGGCCGAATCAGCCCCAGCATTTT
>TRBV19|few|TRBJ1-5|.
CASRAAEYSNQPQHF
TGTGCCAGTAGAGCGGCGGAGTATAGCAATCAGCCCCAGCATTTT
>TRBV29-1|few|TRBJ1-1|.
CSVAYSGQSEAFF
TGCAGCGTGGCCTATTCAGGGCAGAGTGAAGCTTTCTTT
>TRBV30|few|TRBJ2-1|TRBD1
CAWSPGQGLWNEQFF
TGTGCCTGGTCGCCGGGACAGGGCTTGTGGAATGAGCAGTTCTTC
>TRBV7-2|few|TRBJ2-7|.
CASNSGGPMYEQYF
TGTGCCAGCAACTCAGGCGGGCCGATGTACGAGCAGTACTTC
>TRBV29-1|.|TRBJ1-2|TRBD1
CSVGPHRGRSGYTF
TGCAGCGTTGGCCCCCACAGGGGGCGATCTGGCTACACCTTC
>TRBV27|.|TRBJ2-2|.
CASSLGLPGELFF
TGTGCCAGCAGTTTAGGGTTACCCGGGGAGCTGTTTTTT
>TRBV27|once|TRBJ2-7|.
CASSFSQLRSYEQYF
TGTGCCAGCAGTTTTAGTCAGTTAAGGAGCTACGAGCAGTACTTC
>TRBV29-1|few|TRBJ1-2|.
CSVEGGLGGYTF
TGCAGCGTTGAGGGGGGGTTAGGTGGCTACACCTTC
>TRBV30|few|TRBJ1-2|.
CAWSEAGSGYTF
TGTGCCTGGAGTGAGGCAGGGAGTGGCTACACCTTC
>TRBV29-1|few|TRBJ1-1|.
CSVGRSEAFF
TGCAGCGTTGGCCGGAGTGAAGCTTTCTTT
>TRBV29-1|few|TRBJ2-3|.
CSVPVGGRSDTQYF
TGCAGCGTCCCCGTCGGTGGGAGGTCAGATACGCAGTATTTT
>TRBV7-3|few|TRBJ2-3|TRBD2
CASSQSAGTTDTQYF
TGTGCCAGCAGCCAATCAGCGGGAACAACAGATACGCAGTATTTT
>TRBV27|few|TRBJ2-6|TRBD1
CASSLSGTGWANVLTF
TGTGCCAGCAGTTTATCGGGGACAGGGTGGGCCAACGTCCTGACTTTC
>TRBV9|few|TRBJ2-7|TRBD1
CASSPGTVEQYF
TGTGCCAGCAGCCCGGGGACAGTAGAGCAGTACTTC
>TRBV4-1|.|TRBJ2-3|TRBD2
CASSQLAGGTDTQYF
TGCGCCAGCAGCCAACTAGCGGGTGGCACAGATACGCAGTATTTT
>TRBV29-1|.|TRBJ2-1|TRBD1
CSVEGAVSYNEQFF
TGCAGCGTCGAGGGGGCGGTCTCCTACAATGAGCAGTTCTTC
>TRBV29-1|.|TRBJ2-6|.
CSVGGDSGANVLTF
TGCAGCGTTGGGGGGGACTCTGGGGCCAACGTCCTGACTTTC
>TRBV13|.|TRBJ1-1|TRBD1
CASSPGTVNTEAFF
TGTGCCAGCAGCCCCGGGACAGTGAACACTGAAGCTTTCTTT
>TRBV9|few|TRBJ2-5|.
CASSVGSGAVGEETQYF
TGTGCCAGCAGCGTAGGTTCGGGGGCGGTAGGTGAAGAGACCCAGTACTTC
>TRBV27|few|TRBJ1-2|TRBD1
CASLGQGDYGYTF
TGTGCCAGCCTCGGACAGGGAGACTATGGCTACACCTTC
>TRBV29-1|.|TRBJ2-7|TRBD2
CSVREVTYEQYF
TGCAGCGTTCGGGAGGTCACCTACGAGCAGTACTTC
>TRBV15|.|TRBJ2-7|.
CATSREGLTSYEQYF
TGTGCCACCAGCAGAGAGGGCTTGACCTCCTACGAGCAGTACTTC
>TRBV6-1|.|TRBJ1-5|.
CASSGGRQPQHF
TGTGCCAGCTCTGGGGGACGTCAGCCCCAGCATTTT
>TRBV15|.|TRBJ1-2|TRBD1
CATSRDQSLDRSGYGYTF
TGTGCCACCAGCAGAGATCAAAGCCTGGACAGGAGCGGATATGGCTACACCTTC
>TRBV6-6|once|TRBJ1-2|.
CASSYSPTGNYGYTF
TGTGCCAGCAGTTACTCGCCCACGGGAAACTATGGCTACACCTTC
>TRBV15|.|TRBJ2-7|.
CATSKAGVTYEQYF
TGTGCCACCAGCAAGGCTGGGGTAACCTACGAGCAGTACTTC
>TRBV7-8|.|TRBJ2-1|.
CASSLGETYNEQFF
TGTGCCAGCAGCTTGGGGGAAACCTACAATGAGCAGTTCTTC
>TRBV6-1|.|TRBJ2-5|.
CASSEGGMETQYF
TGTGCCAGCAGTGAAGGGGGTATGGAGACCCAGTACTTC
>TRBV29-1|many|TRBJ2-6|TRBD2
CSVRGRDSLNVLTF
TGCAGCGTACGAGGGAGGGACTCTTTGAACGTCCTGACTTTC
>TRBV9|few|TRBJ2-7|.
CASSVTFGSYEQYF
TGTGCCAGCAGCGTAACCTTTGGCTCCTACGAGCAGTACTTC
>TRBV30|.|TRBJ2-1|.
CAWGIAVDNEQFF
TGTGCCTGGGGCATCGCCGTCGACAATGAGCAGTTCTTC